This is a list of T cell receptor beta chains from one sample in a study of shared clonotypes between healthy human individuals. Assay used: immunoSEQ multiplex PCR; TCRdb lists only in-frame clones, some missing. The data contain about 500,000 clones, about 74% of them singletons. The sequenced material came from PBMCs. All receptors come from a woman aged 40 to 49 in good health. Some clones in this sample may be carry-over from other donors' samples. Both conserved end residues are trimmed from each CDR3.

v_call,cdr3_aa
TRBV7-3,ASSLTGAGAGVEDTQY
TRBV7-3,ASSLINTGELF
TRBV7-9,ASSSSSTSRRDNEQF
TRBV7-6,ASSLGSTPGIYEQY
TRBV23-1,ASSHATGGSYEQY
TRBV18,ASSPAGQGRGNEQF
TRBV5-1,ASSLGQAAPAF
TRBV30,AWSSAYEQY
TRBV29-1,SVGTGERASPLH
TRBV11-2,ASRFSGRLPYEQY
TRBV30,AWTVQWTGRATEAF
TRBV19,ASIRGGATNEKLF
TRBV6-5,ASSSPSGRAGETQY
TRBV6-5,ASSRQGPSYEQY
TRBV18,ASSPGASLITDTQY
TRBV18,ASSPQSSGANVLT
TRBV9,ASSLGTASDEQY
TRBV7-9,ASSLTVYEQY
TRBV7-8,ASSLVQGPHEQY
TRBV19,ASARLAGGPNEQY
TRBV28,ASSYRRNTGELF
TRBV7-2,ASSLTRGSVNEQY